This T cell receptor beta chain was identified in a study of blood T cells in healthy people across ages. This clonotype has just a few counts. The germline V and J ends were trimmed by 8 bases and 0 bases, with 8 bases remaining between them. The length of the CDR3 is 14 residues. CDR1 is SNHLY, CDR2 FYNNEI, per germline. A second PCR of roughly 7 to 11 cycles used a sample-barcoded 5' primer and a J-beta primer mix. TCRdb re-analysed the 5' RACE reads in MiXCR, keeping a single row per CDR3 protein. The top ten hold around 8% of the sample, which has more than 1,400,000 distinct CDR3 sequences, about 40% seen once.

This receptor was identified in a woman aged 18-29 years in good health. Input material: blood. V gene TRBV2 combines with J gene TRBJ2-6, with D possibly called TRBD1 or TRBD2 (5 bases each). For the CDR3, the DNA is TGTGCCAGCGTAGGGACCTCTGGGGCCAACGTCCTGACTTTC. Translation gives CASVGTSGANVLTF.